This TCR beta chain was profiled in a study of T cell responses to AZD1222 COVID-19 vaccine. Note on this clone: Its antigen is not identified.

TCRdb's table, derived via immunoSEQ multiplex PCR, lists solely in-frame clones and lacks some. Of about 140,000 clones listed, more than 80% are singletons. Overall study results and limits: The number of AZD1222 recipients seropositive at baseline was only 5 to 7. Without day 14 samples, only post-peak T cell repertoires were studied.

Germline CDR1 reads MGHDK; CDR2 reads SYGVNS. V lost 4 bases, J lost 7 bases, and 7 bases lay in between. The CDR3 is 11 amino acids. The sample here was peripheral blood, taken on day 0 of MenACWY control vaccination. The clonotype was recovered from an adult in good health. The V gene is TRBV25-1, the J gene TRBJ1-1; possible D gene TRBD1, 5 bases. The CDR3 nucleotides are TGTGCCAGCAGTGCGGGGGGTGAAGCTTTCTTT. It is translated as CASSAGGEAFF.